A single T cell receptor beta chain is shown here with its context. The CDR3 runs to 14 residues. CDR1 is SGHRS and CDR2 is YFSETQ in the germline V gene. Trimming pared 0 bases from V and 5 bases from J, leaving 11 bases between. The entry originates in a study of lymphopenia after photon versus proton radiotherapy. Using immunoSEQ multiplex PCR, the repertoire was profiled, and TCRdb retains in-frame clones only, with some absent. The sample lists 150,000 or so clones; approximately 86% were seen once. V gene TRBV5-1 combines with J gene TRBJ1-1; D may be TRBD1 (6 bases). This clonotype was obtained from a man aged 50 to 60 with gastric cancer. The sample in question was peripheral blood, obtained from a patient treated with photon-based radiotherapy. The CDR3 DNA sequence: TGCGCCAGCAGCTTGGAAGGGGGTGGGACTGAAGCTTTCTTT. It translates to CASSLEGGGTEAFF.